One and the same sample provided the 30 T cell receptor beta chains below, sequenced in a study of blood T cell repertoires in COVID-19. Sequencing was performed with immunoSEQ multiplex PCR; in TCRdb, only in-frame clones are kept and a portion is missing. Of more than 150,000 clones listed, around four fifths were seen once; the top ten hold around 5.2%. The sequencing input was peripheral blood. The receptors stem from a woman aged 30 to 39 with acute or convalescent COVID-19.

The CDR3 region is CASRDRAGVYGYTF. The CDR3 nucleotides read TGTGCCAGCAGGGACAGGGCAGGGGTCTATGGCTACACCTTC. The rearrangement joins TRBV27 to TRBJ1-2; 8 bases align to TRBD1. CDR1 is MNHEY, CDR2 SMNVEV, per germline (reference sequence). Trimming removed 6 bases from V and 4 bases from J; junction bases left unmatched: 7. The CDR3 sequence is 14 residues long.

The rearrangement joins TRBV7-3 to TRBJ1-5; 9 bases align to TRBD1. The CDR3 is 16 residues long. Germline V gene sequence: CDR1 SGHTA, CDR2 FQGTGA. The V segment lost 4 bases and the J segment 6 bases; nucleotides outside the gene matches: 10. The CDR3 DNA reads as TGTGCCAGCAGCTCGCGATCCGGGACAGGGCGTCAGCCCCAGCATTTT. This sequence encodes CASSSRSGTGRQPQHF.

V usage is TRBV9 and J usage is TRBJ2-5; tentatively, D is TRBD2 (6 bases). Germline-derived CDR1 and CDR2 are SGDLS and YYNGEE. Trimming stripped 0 bases from V and 5 bases from J, with 20 bases between. The CDR3 has 17 amino acids. In DNA form, the CDR3 reads TGTGCCAGCAGCGTAGGTCTAGGCGCGGGGTCTCGGGAGACCCAGTACTTC. Amino acids: CASSVGLGAGSRETQYF. Drawing the rest from reference TRBV9 and TRBJ2-5, the complete variable domain is DSGVTQTPKHLITATGQRVTLRCSPRSGDLSVYWYQQSLDQGLQFLIQYYNGEERAKGNILERFSAQQFPDLHSELNLSSLELGDSALYFCASSVGLGAGSRETQYFGPGTRLLVL.

This clone was detected only once. The CDR3 DNA is TGTGCCAGCCGGGGGACTAGCACCGGGGAGCTGTTTTTT. It codes for CASRGTSTGELFF. The rearrangement uses TRBV2 and TRBJ2-2, with 8 bases aligning to TRBD2. V lost 8 bases to trimming and J lost 4 bases; unmatched junction nucleotides: 3. The V gene's germline CDR1 is SNHLY and CDR2 FYNNEI. The length of the CDR3 is 13 residues.

The chain has TRBV9 and TRBJ2-5; the match to TRBD2 covers 11 bases. Germline CDR1 is SGDLS and CDR2 is YYNGEE. The CDR3 sequence is 17 residues long. V shed 0 bases and J 2 bases; nucleotides not matched to a gene: 6. The CDR3 protein is CASSVDLAGGQQETQYF. CDR3 DNA sequence: TGTGCCAGCAGCGTAGACCTAGCGGGGGGCCAACAAGAGACCCAGTACTTC.

V usage is TRBV5-6 and J usage is TRBJ1-1; TRBD1 might be the D (6 bases). Between the trimmed V and J ends, which lost 5 bases and 6 bases, there was a span of 23 bases. This CDR3 has 16 amino acids. Germline CDR1 SGHDT, CDR2 YYEEEE. The CDR3 reads CASSWDNGNFPPEAFF. The CDR3 DNA reads as TGTGCCAGCAGTTGGGACAACGGGAATTTCCCCCCTGAAGCTTTCTTT.

The chain recombines TRBV28 with TRBJ2-5; a possible D gene is TRBD2 (6 bases). With 7 bases removed from V and 4 bases from J, the gap between germline ends came to 13 bases. This CDR3 has 13 amino acids. Germline CDR1 is MDHEN and CDR2 is SYDVKM. CDR3 sequence (DNA): TGTGCCAGCACCATTCTCGGGGGAGAGACCCAGTACTTC. Translation gives CASTILGGETQYF. Supplemented by reference TRBV28 and TRBJ2-5, the full variable domain reads DVKVTQSSRYLVKRTGEKVFLECVQDMDHENMFWYRQDPGLGLRLIYFSYDVKMKEKGDIPEGYSVSREKKERFSLILESASTNQTSMYLCASTILGGETQYFGPGTRLLVL.

This chain uses TRBV5-6 with TRBJ1-1; the D gene is possibly TRBD1 (6 bases). Germline assignment: CDR1 SGHDT and CDR2 YYEEEE. V was pared by 2 bases and J by 0 bases, with 8 bases between. This CDR3 has 14 residues. The CDR3 sequence is CASSFRGLNTEAFF. The CDR3 bases are TGTGCCAGCAGCTTCAGGGGACTGAACACTGAAGCTTTCTTT.

The chain is built from TRBV9 and TRBJ2-1; 7 nucleotides line up with TRBD1. V shed 4 bases, J shed 0 bases, and the junction held 7 bases outside the gene matches. CDR3 length: 16 amino acids. The germline V gene has CDR1 SGDLS and CDR2 YYNGEE. This CDR3 reads CASSPQGFNSYNEQFF. The CDR3 nucleotides are TGTGCCAGCAGCCCACAGGGGTTTAACTCCTACAATGAGCAGTTCTTC.

This chain joins TRBV7-9 and TRBJ1-2, with TRBD1 matching 9 bases. V was pared by 4 bases and J by 6 bases, with 6 bases of the junction left unmatched. CDR1 SEHNR and CDR2 FQNEAQ come from the germline V gene (reference sequence). The CDR3 consists of 14 residues. The CDR3 DNA is TGTGCCAGCAGCTCCGGGACAGGGAGTGATGGCTACACCTTC. Protein sequence: CASSSGTGSDGYTF.

The V call is TRBV29-1, the J call TRBJ2-1; D is perhaps TRBD1 (5 bases). This CDR3 is 13 amino acids long. The V end was cut by 7 bases, the J end by 4 bases, with 14 bases between. CDR1 SQVTM and CDR2 ANQGSEA come from the germline V gene. The CDR3 region is CSAMGQGYNEQFF. Written as DNA, the CDR3 is TGCAGCGCAATGGGGCAGGGATACAATGAGCAGTTCTTC.

The J gene is TRBJ1-1, the V gene TRBV5-4; no clear D. This CDR3 contains 14 residues. The V end was cut by 0 bases, the J end by 6 bases, with 12 bases between. The V gene's germline CDR1 is SGHNT and CDR2 YYREEE (reference sequence). The CDR3 is CASSLGPLGSEAFF. The CDR3 coding sequence is TGTGCCAGCAGCTTGGGGCCCCTTGGCTCTGAAGCTTTCTTT.

The rearrangement links TRBV28 to TRBJ2-2, with D maybe TRBD2 (7 bases). The V gene lost 1 base and the J gene lost 6 bases, with 21 bases spanning the gap. CDR1 is MDHEN, CDR2 SYDVKM, per germline. This CDR3 spans 18 amino acids. DNA for the CDR3: TGTGCCAGCAGTTTATTTCCTGGGGGATCGGGGGGCCCCGGGGAGCTGTTTTTT. Translating it yields CASSLFPGGSGGPGELFF.

The chain has TRBV5-6 and TRBJ2-2, with D uncertain. The CDR3 sequence is 15 residues long. V was trimmed by 1 base and J by 4 bases, leaving 11 bases between them. Germline CDR1 SGHDT, CDR2 YYEEEE. CDR3 sequence (DNA): TGTGCCAGCAGCTTGCTAGTCGTCGGCACCGGGGAGCTGTTTTTT. This translates into CASSLLVVGTGELFF. Drawing the rest from reference TRBV5-6 and TRBJ2-2, the complete variable domain is DAGVTQSPTHLIKTRGQQVTLRCSPKSGHDTVSWYQQALGQGPQFIFQYYEEEERQRGNFPDRFSGHQFPNYSSELNVNALLLGDSALYLCASSLLVVGTGELFFGEGSRLTVL.

The V gene is TRBV20-1, the J gene TRBJ2-5; 8 positions match TRBD2. V trimming: 3 bases; J trimming: 5 bases; junction bases outside the gene matches: 2. Looked up from germline, CDR1 is DFQATT and CDR2 is SNEGSKA (reference sequence). This CDR3 comprises 12 residues. Here the CDR3 reads CSASSSGETQYF. Here the CDR3 DNA reads TGCAGTGCTAGTTCTAGCGGGGAGACCCAGTACTTC.

This chain connects TRBV30 to TRBJ2-1, with TRBD2 identical over 13 bases. The CDR3 covers 17 residues. J lost 8 bases, V lost 1 base, and 11 bases had no gene match. Germline V gives CDR1 GTSNPN, CDR2 SVGIG (reference sequence). This chain's CDR3 is CAWSASTGLAGVDEQFF. The CDR3 bases are TGTGCCTGGAGTGCCTCAACCGGACTAGCGGGAGTGGATGAGCAGTTCTTC.

The J gene is TRBJ2-5, the V gene TRBV7-2; 14 bases line up with TRBD2. The CDR3 runs to 16 residues. Trimming took 5 bases from V and 5 from J; bases not matched to a gene: 7. From germline, CDR1 is SGHTA and CDR2 FQGNSA. CDR3 nucleotide sequence: TGTGCCAGCAGCAAGGGACTAGCGGGGGTAGGGGAGACCCAGTACTTC. Encoded protein: CASSKGLAGVGETQYF.

The sample holds a few counts of this clone. V and J are TRBV7-2 and TRBJ2-7; perhaps TRBD1 as D (6 bases). The V end was cut by 5 bases, the J end by 3 bases, with 14 bases between. Germline-derived CDR1 and CDR2 are SGHTA and FQGNSA. This CDR3 is built from 14 residues. The CDR3 spells CASSRDRRNYEQYF. The CDR3, as DNA: TGTGCCAGCAGCCGTGACAGGAGAAACTACGAGCAGTACTTC.

The J gene is TRBJ1-3, the V gene TRBV9; D is perhaps TRBD1 (6 bases). Germline loops: CDR1 SGDLS, CDR2 YYNGEE. The CDR3 has 14 residues. Trimming removed 2 bases from V and 4 bases from J, with 10 bases in between. As DNA, the CDR3 is TGTGCCAGCAGCGTTGGACAGCCAGGAAACACCATATATTTT. Its protein is CASSVGQPGNTIYF.

The chain couples TRBV14 to TRBJ2-5; 12 bases fit TRBD2. V gave up 0 bases and J gave up 1 base; unmatched junction bases: 6. The CDR3 is 18 residues long. The germline CDR1 and CDR2 sequences are SGHDN and FVKESK. CDR3 sequence reads: CASSQDSRTSGVQETQYF. The CDR3 DNA sequence: TGTGCCAGCAGCCAAGATAGTAGGACTAGCGGGGTCCAAGAGACCCAGTACTTC.

This clone is a singleton in its sample. This sequence joins TRBV7-2 and TRBJ1-2; 8 bases map to TRBD1. Germline-derived CDR1 and CDR2 are SGHTA and FQGNSA. V dropped 5 bases and J dropped 5; count of bases not matched to a gene: 10. The CDR3 covers 15 residues. The CDR3 nucleotides read TGTGCCAGCAGCCGGGGACAGGCCACTAGGTATGGCTACACCTTC. It is translated as CASSRGQATRYGYTF. Supplemented by reference TRBV7-2 and TRBJ1-2, the full variable domain reads GAGVSQSPSNKVTEKGKDVELRCDPISGHTALYWYRQSLGQGLEFLIYFQGNSAPDKSGLPSDRFSAERTGGSVSTLTIQRTQQEDSAVYLCASSRGQATRYGYTFGSGTRLTVV.

The CDR3 nucleotides read TGTGCCACCAGTGACCCCCTTAGCGGGTGGGCCTACAATGAGCAGTTCTTC. As protein: CATSDPLSGWAYNEQFF. This chain links TRBV24-1 with TRBJ2-1, with 7 nucleotides matching TRBD2. V dropped 4 bases and J dropped 2; count of bases not matched to a gene: 10. Germline loops: CDR1 KGHDR, CDR2 SFDVKD. The CDR3 contains 17 residues.

J is TRBJ1-1 and V is TRBV7-2; maybe TRBD1 (5 bases). Per germline, CDR1 SGHTA and CDR2 FQGNSA. The CDR3 totals 13 residues. Between the trimmed V and J ends, which lost 5 bases and 4 bases, there was a span of 11 bases. The CDR3 loop reads CASSTRVSTEAFF. CDR3 coding DNA: TGTGCCAGCAGCACCAGGGTTTCCACTGAAGCTTTCTTT.

The chain combines TRBV9 with TRBJ1-2, with 7 bases identical to TRBD1. Per germline, CDR1 SGDLS and CDR2 YYNGEE. There are 16 residues in the CDR3. Trimming removed 3 bases from V and 1 base from J; junction bases left unmatched: 9. The CDR3: CASSEPETGINYGYTF. For the CDR3, the DNA is TGTGCCAGCAGCGAACCGGAGACAGGGATTAACTATGGCTACACCTTC.

V usage is TRBV28 and J usage is TRBJ1-2; the match to TRBD1 covers 9 bases. Germline CDR1 MDHEN, CDR2 SYDVKM. J gave up 8 bases and V 2 bases, and 6 bases lay outside the gene matches. The CDR3 length is 14 residues. DNA of the CDR3: TGTGCCAGCAGTTTAGGGCCGGGACAGGGAGGCTACACCTTC. It specifies CASSLGPGQGGYTF.

Here the CDR3 reads CASTNEASGFGYTF. CDR3 bases: TGTGCCAGCACAAACGAAGCGTCGGGGTTCGGCTACACCTTC. This rearrangement joins TRBV2 to TRBJ1-2; no firm D call. Trimming pared 7 bases from V and 8 bases from J, leaving 20 bases between. The CDR3 sequence is 14 residues long. CDR1 and CDR2 (germline): SNHLY, FYNNEI.

The V and J genes are TRBV15 and TRBJ1-6; unclear D gene. The CDR3 runs 15 residues. From germline, CDR1 is LNHNV and CDR2 YYDKDF (reference sequence). V was pared by 0 bases and J by 0 bases, with 3 bases between. The CDR3 coding sequence is TGTGCCACCAGCAGAGAGCGCTCCTATAATTCACCCCTCCACTTT. Its translation: CATSRERSYNSPLHF.

The chain carries TRBV5-4 and TRBJ2-2; TRBD2 matches at 11 bases. V shed 0 bases, J shed 5 bases, and the junction held 6 bases outside the gene matches. CDR3 size: 17 residues. Looked up from germline, CDR1 is SGHNT and CDR2 is YYREEE (reference sequence). CDR3 nucleotide sequence: TGTGCCAGCAGCTTGGCTGTAACTAGCGGGAGAACCGGGGAGCTGTTTTTT. This sequence encodes CASSLAVTSGRTGELFF.

The chain employs TRBV5-4 and TRBJ1-1, with D perhaps TRBD1 (6 bases). Deletions cut 7 bases from V and 2 bases from J, with 21 bases between. The CDR3 has 16 amino acids. From germline, CDR1 is SGHNT and CDR2 YYREEE (reference sequence). Here the CDR3 DNA reads TGTGCCAGCCGGGGGACGGGGGGCCTAATAAACACTGAAGCTTTCTTT. Translating it yields CASRGTGGLINTEAFF.

CDR3: CASSTTGGFNYGYTF. Here the CDR3 DNA reads TGTGCCAGTAGTACGACAGGGGGATTTAACTATGGCTACACCTTC. This chain uses TRBV19 with TRBJ1-2; TRBD1 agrees at 9 bases. After removal of 4 bases from V and 1 base from J, the junction contained 4 bases not matched to a gene. The CDR3 runs 15 residues. Germline CDR1 and CDR2: LNHDA and SQIVND (reference sequence).